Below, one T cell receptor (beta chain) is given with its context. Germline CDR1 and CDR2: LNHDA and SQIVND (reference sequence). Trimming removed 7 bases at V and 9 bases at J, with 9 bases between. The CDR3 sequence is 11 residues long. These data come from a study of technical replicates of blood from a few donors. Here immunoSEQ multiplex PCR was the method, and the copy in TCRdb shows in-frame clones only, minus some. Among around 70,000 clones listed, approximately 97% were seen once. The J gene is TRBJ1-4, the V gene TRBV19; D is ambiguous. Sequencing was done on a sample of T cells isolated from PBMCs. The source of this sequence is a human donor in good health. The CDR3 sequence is CASNSGKKLFF. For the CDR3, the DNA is TGTGCCAGTAATTCGGGGAAAAAACTGTTTTTT.